This entry is about one T cell receptor (beta chain). Its antigen remains unidentified. Trimming took off 4 bases at V and 0 bases at J, with 8 bases between the two ends. Germline V lookup: CDR1 DFQATT, CDR2 SNEGSKA (reference sequence). The CDR3 has 13 residues. The time point here: newly diagnosed GD, antithyroid drugs for less than 3 months. RNA from PBMCs was the source of the TCR library. The sample originates from a study of regulatory T cells in long-lasting Graves disease. Whole-study findings and limits: Less diverse TCR repertoires were seen in persistent Graves' patients than in newly diagnosed ones.

With iRepertoire HTBI primers and Arm-PCR of CDR3 regions, TCR beta libraries were built. TCRdb analysed the multiplex PCR reads with MiXCR anew, one entry per CDR3 protein. The sample yields about 530,000 distinct CDR3 sequences, approximately 16% seen once. These data are also associated with another study on T cells in Graves' hyperthyroidism and ophthalmopathy. That paper adds: Diagnosing involved the use of clinical symptoms, serum thyroxine and TRAb, thyroid ultrasound and orbital computed tomography. Carried out on the TCR CDR3, a first-round RT-PCR used the HTBI primer set.

Sequencing was performed on peripheral blood mononuclear cells (PBMCs), taken at new diagnosis, from a patient treated with antithyroid drugs. The receptor was derived from a woman aged 35-65 years with Graves disease. This chain links TRBV20-1 with TRBJ2-3, with unresolved D. This CDR3 is CSAKRVSTDTQYF. The DNA for the CDR3 is TGCAGTGCTAAGAGAGTAAGCACAGATACGCAGTATTTT.